The clone carrying this TCR beta chain was observed at least ten times. TCR beta libraries were built with iRepertoire HTBI primers and Arm-PCR of CDR3 regions. Authors' methods: Samples collectively showed 60 to 75 TRBV and roughly 15 TRBJ segments. TCRdb re-called the multiplex PCR reads with MiXCR, one entry per CDR3 protein. The V and J calls, along with clone size, are taken from TCRdb and not from the paper's own processing. The sample yields hundreds of thousands of distinct CDR3 sequences, roughly 20% seen once. The CDR3 runs 14 residues. The V end was cut by 1 base, the J end by 3 bases, with 7 bases between. The germline V gene encodes CDR1 SQVTM and CDR2 ANQGSEA. This sample is drawn from a study of regulatory T cells in long-lasting Graves disease. Study overall: Over 5 years of antithyroid drugs plus positive TSH receptor antibodies defined persistent Graves' disease.

Time point in this sample: persistent/refractory GD, antithyroid drugs over 5 years with positive TRAb. From RNA extracted from PBMCs, the TCR library was made. The rearrangement uses TRBV29-1 and TRBJ2-6; D remains ambiguous. This TCR was sampled from a female donor with Graves disease. The source was peripheral blood mononuclear cells (PBMCs), collected when the disease was refractory, from a patient treated with antithyroid drugs. This CDR3 is CSVEGVSGANVLTF. CDR3 DNA: TGCAGCGTTGAAGGCGTAAGTGGGGCCAACGTCCTGACTTTC.